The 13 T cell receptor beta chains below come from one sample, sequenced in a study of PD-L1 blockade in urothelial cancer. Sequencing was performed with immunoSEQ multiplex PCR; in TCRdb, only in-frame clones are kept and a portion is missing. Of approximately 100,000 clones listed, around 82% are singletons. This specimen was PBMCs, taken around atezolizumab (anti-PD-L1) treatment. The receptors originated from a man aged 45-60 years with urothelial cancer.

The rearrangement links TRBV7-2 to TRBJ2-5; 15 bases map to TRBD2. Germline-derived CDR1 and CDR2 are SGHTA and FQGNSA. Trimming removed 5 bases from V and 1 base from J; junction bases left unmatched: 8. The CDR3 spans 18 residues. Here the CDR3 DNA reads TGTGCCAGCAGCCCTCGGACTAGCGGGAGGGCTCGCCAAGAGACCCAGTACTTC. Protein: CASSPRTSGRARQETQYF.

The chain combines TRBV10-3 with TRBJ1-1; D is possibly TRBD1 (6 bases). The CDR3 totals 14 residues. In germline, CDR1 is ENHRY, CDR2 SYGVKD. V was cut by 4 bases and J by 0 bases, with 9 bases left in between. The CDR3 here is CAISAQGLNTEAFF. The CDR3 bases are TGTGCCATCAGTGCGCAGGGGTTGAACACTGAAGCTTTCTTT.

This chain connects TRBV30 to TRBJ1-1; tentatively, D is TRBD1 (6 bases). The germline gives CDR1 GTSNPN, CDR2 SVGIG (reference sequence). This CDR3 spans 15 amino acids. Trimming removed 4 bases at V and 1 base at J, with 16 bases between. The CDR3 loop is CAWKLGANANTEAFF. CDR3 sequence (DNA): TGTGCCTGGAAGTTGGGGGCCAACGCGAACACTGAAGCTTTCTTT. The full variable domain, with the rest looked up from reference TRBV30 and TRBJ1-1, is SQTIHQWPATLVQPVGSPLSLECTVEGTSNPNLYWYRQAAGRGLQLLFYSVGIGQISSEVPQNLSASRPQDRQFILSSKKLLLSDSGFYLCAWKLGANANTEAFFGQGTRLTVV.

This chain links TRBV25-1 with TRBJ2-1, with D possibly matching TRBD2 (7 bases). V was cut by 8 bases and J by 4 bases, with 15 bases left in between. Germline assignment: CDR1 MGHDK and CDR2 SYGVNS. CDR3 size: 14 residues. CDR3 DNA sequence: TGTGCCAGCCGGGGGGCTGGGACGTACAATGAGCAGTTCTTC. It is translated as CASRGAGTYNEQFF.

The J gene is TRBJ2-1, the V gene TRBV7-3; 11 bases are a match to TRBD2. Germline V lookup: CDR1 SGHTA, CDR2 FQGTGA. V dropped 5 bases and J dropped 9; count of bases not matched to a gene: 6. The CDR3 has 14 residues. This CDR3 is CASSRVAGGSEQFF. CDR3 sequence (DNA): TGTGCCAGCAGCCGTGTAGCGGGAGGGAGTGAGCAGTTCTTC.

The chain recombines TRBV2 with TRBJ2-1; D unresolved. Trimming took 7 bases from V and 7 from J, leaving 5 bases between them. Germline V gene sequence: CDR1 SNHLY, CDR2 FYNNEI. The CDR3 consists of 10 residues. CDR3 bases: TGTGCCAGCAATATAAATGAGCAGTTCTTC. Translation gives CASNINEQFF.

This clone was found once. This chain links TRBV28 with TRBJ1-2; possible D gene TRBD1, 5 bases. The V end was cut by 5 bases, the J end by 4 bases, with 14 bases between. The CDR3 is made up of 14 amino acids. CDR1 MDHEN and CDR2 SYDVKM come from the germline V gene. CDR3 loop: CASSVGGAFYGYTF. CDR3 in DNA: TGTGCCAGCAGTGTTGGCGGGGCCTTCTATGGCTACACCTTC.

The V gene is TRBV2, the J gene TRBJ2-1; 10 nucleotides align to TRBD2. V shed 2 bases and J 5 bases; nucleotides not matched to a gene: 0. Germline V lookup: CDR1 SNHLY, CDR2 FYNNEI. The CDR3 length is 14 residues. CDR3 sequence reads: CASSELAGDNEQFF. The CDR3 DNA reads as TGTGCCAGCAGTGAACTAGCGGGAGACAATGAGCAGTTCTTC. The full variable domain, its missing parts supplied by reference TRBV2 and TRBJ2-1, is EPEVTQTPSHQVTQMGQEVILRCVPISNHLYFYWYRQILGQKVEFLVSFYNNEISEKSEIFDDQFSVERPDGSNFTLKIRSTKLEDSAMYFCASSELAGDNEQFFGPGTRLTVL.

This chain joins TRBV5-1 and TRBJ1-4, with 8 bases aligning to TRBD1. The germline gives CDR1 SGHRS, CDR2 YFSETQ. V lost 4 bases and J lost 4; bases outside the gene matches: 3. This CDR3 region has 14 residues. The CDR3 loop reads CASSATGGNEKLFF. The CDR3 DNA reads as TGCGCCAGCAGCGCCACAGGGGGTAATGAAAAACTGTTTTTT. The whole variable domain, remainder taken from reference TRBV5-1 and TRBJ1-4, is KAGVTQTPRYLIKTRGQQVTLSCSPISGHRSVSWYQQTPGQGLQFLFEYFSETQRNKGNFPGRFSGRQFSNSRSEMNVSTLELGDSALYLCASSATGGNEKLFFGSGTQLSVL.

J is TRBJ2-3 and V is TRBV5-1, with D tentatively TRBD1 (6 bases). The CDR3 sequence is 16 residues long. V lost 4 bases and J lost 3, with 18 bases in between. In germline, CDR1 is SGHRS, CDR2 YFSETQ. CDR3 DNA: TGCGCCAGCAGCCACAACGACAGGAAGGGGACAGATACGCAGTATTTT. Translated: CASSHNDRKGTDTQYF.

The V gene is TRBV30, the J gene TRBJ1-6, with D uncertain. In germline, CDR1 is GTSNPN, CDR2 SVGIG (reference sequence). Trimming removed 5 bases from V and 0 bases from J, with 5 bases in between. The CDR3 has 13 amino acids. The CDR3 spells CAWEPSYNSPLHF. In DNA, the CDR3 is TGTGCCTGGGAGCCCTCCTATAATTCACCCCTCCACTTT.

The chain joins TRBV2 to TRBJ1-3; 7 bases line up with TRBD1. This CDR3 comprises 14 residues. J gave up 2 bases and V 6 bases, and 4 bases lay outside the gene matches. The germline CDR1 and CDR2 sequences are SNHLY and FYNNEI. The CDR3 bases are TGTGCCAGCAGCCTAGGGACAGCTGGAAACACCATATATTTT. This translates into CASSLGTAGNTIYF.

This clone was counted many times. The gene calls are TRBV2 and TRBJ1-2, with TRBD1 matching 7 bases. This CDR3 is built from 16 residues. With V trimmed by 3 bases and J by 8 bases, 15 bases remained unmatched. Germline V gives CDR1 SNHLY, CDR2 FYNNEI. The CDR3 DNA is TGTGCCAGCAGTGAGGAAGGGGGCCTGAAGTCGGGGGGCTACACCTTC. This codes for CASSEEGGLKSGGYTF.